The entry below gives a single TCR beta chain sequence along with its context. As originally analysed: Counts of nucleated cells, estimated from reference gene primer amplification, were obtained. TCRdb's table, derived via immunoSEQ multiplex PCR, lists solely in-frame clones and lacks some. V and J calls and clone size come straight from that table; D and trimming were deduced from the DNA. The data show under 300,000 clones, about four fifths seen once. These data are taken from a study of blood T cell repertoires in COVID-19. About the research overall: Both acute and convalescent COVID-19 samples were obtained from the United States, Italy and Spain. The analysed material was cDNA or gDNA that came from T cells, B-cell-depleted T cells, or PBMCs.

This TCR came from a woman aged 40 to 50 who had recovered from COVID-19. Material for sequencing was peripheral blood.

CDR3 residues: CASSLMGGGEKLFF. The CDR3, as DNA: TGCGCCAGCAGCTTGATGGGGGGTGGTGAAAAACTGTTTTTT. The chain employs TRBV5-1 and TRBJ1-4; maybe TRBD1 (5 bases). The CDR3 covers 14 residues. Looked up from germline, CDR1 is SGHRS and CDR2 is YFSETQ. Trimming took 1 base from V and 7 from J, leaving 11 bases between them.